This T cell receptor beta chain was sequenced during a study of T cells after yellow fever vaccination. UMIs were added to TCR cDNA along with a universal primer site when it was made by 5'RACE template switching. MiXCR, run by TCRdb on the 5' RACE reads, gives a single entry per CDR3 protein. The repertoire consists of under 300,000 distinct CDR3 sequences, with around 6.7% occurring once and the leading ten covering 0.85% to 1.2%. Trimming pared 4 bases from V and 7 bases from J, leaving 11 bases between. The CDR3 is made up of 11 amino acids. The germline V gene has CDR1 GTSNPN and CDR2 SVGIG (reference sequence). This clonotype has only a few counts.

V is TRBV30 and J is TRBJ2-7, with no clear D. The sequenced sample was CD4+ T cells sorted from PBMCs, obtained on the day of the yellow fever booster vaccination. The sequence was collected from a young man who received the YFV17D yellow fever vaccine. As DNA, the CDR3 is TGTGCCTGGACCCGACTCGGAGAGCAGTACTTC. This sequence encodes CAWTRLGEQYF. The variable domain in full, with the rest retrieved from reference TRBV30 and TRBJ2-7, is SQTIHQWPATLVQPVGSPLSLECTVEGTSNPNLYWYRQAAGRGLQLLFYSVGIGQISSEVPQNLSASRPQDRQFILSSKKLLLSDSGFYLCAWTRLGEQYFGPGTRLTVT.